The table lists the clone carrying this T cell receptor (beta chain) with a few counts. Aged roughly 6 to 100, donors were systemically healthy Caucasians from Russia. This CDR3 has 14 amino acids. Germline V gene lookup returns CDR1 MNHEY and CDR2 SMNVEV (reference sequence). The J segment lost 4 bases and the V segment lost 2 bases, leaving 4 bases of the junction unmatched. Primed by a sample-barcoded 5' primer and a J-beta primer mix, a second PCR proceeded for roughly 7 to 11 cycles. Each cDNA molecule was tagged by a template-switch adaptor that had 12 random nucleotides. One entry per CDR3 protein, called by TCRdb with MiXCR from the 5' RACE reads. The data contain 700,000 to 850,000 distinct CDR3 sequences, about 55% of them singletons. The data are from a study of blood T cells in healthy people across ages.

J is TRBJ2-5 and V is TRBV27; 7 nucleotides agree with TRBD1. Sequenced sample: blood. The sequence was collected from an older man in good health. CDR3 DNA: TGTGCCAGCAGTTTAGACAGGGTCGGAGAGACCCAGTACTTC. It yields the protein CASSLDRVGETQYF.